This TCR beta chain appears in the sequencing data of a study of T cells in Graves' hyperthyroidism and ophthalmopathy. Study-level points and caveats: Within blood appeared most thyroid clonotypes that had expanded above 0.001.

This clonotype came up a few times. What it binds is unknown. Each diagnosis was grounded in clinical symptoms, serum thyroxine and TRAb, thyroid ultrasound, and orbital computed tomography. There were TCR beta CDR3 regions amplified from RNA transcripts. The TCR CDR3 first-round RT-PCR relied on the HTBI primer set. Using its own MiXCR run on the multiplex PCR reads, TCRdb lists one record per CDR3 protein. Seen here are fewer than 650,000 distinct CDR3 sequences, approximately 48% observed once, and the top ten hold approximately 44%. Germline values: CDR1 SNHLY, CDR2 FYNNEI. The V and J ends lost 8 bases and 11 bases, in that order; junction bases with no gene match: 17. This CDR3 contains 15 residues.

The chain carries TRBV2 and TRBJ1-5, with 8 bases fitting TRBD1. The material sequenced was peripheral blood or thyroid tissue (not recorded which). The receptor's source is an adult woman with Graves' disease, either hyperthyroidism or ophthalmopathy (not recorded which). CDR3 nucleotides: TGTGCCAGCGTCGGGCAGGGGGCGAGTCAAGAGACCCAGCATTTT. Translated, it gives CASVGQGASQETQHF.